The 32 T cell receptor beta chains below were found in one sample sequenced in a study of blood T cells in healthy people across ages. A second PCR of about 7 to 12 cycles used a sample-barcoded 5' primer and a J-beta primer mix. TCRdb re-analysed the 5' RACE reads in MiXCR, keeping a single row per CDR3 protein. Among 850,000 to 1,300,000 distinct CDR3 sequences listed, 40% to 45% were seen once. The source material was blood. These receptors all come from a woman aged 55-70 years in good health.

In DNA, the CDR3 is TGTGCCAGCACCACCCTTGCGGCCTCATCCTACGAGCAGTACTTC. It yields the protein CASTTLAASSYEQYF. The chain carries TRBV7-9 and TRBJ2-7; no definite D call. Deletions cut 7 bases from V and 1 base from J, with 17 bases between. The CDR3 is 15 amino acids. Looked up from germline, CDR1 is SEHNR and CDR2 is FQNEAQ (reference sequence). Full variable domain (remainder filled in from reference TRBV7-9 and TRBJ2-7): DTGVSQNPRHKITKRGQNVTFRCDPISEHNRLYWYRQTLGQGPEFLTYFQNEAQLEKSRLLSDRFSAERPKGSFSTLEIQRTEQGDSAMYLCASTTLAASSYEQYFGPGTRLTVT.

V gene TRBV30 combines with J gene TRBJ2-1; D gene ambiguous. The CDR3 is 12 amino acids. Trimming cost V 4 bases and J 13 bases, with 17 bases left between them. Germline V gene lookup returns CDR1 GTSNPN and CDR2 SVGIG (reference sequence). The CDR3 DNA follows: TGTGCCTGGAAAAGGGATCAGGAGACCCAGTTCTTC. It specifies CAWKRDQETQFF. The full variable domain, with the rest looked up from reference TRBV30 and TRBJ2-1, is SQTIHQWPATLVQPVGSPLSLECTVEGTSNPNLYWYRQAAGRGLQLLFYSVGIGQISSEVPQNLSASRPQDRQFILSSKKLLLSDSGFYLCAWKRDQETQFFGPGTRLTVL.

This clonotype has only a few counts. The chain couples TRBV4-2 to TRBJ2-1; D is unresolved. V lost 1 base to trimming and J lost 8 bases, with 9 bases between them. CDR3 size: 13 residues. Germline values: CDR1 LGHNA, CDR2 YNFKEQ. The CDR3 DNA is TGTGCCAGCAGCCAAGCTCTCCTCTATGAGCAGTTCTTC. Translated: CASSQALLYEQFF.

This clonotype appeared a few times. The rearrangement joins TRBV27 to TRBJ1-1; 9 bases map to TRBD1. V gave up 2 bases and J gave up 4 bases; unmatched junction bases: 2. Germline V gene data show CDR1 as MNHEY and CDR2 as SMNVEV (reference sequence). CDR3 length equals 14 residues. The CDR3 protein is CASSLGTGPTEAFF. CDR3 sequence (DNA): TGTGCCAGCAGTTTAGGGACAGGGCCCACTGAAGCTTTCTTT.

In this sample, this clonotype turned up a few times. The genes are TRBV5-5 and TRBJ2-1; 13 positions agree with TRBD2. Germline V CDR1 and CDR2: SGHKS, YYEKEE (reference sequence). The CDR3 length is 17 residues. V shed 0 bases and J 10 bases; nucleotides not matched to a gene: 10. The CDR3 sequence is CASSLAPGLAGRREQFF. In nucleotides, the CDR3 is TGTGCCAGCAGCTTGGCCCCGGGACTAGCGGGAAGGAGGGAGCAGTTCTTC.

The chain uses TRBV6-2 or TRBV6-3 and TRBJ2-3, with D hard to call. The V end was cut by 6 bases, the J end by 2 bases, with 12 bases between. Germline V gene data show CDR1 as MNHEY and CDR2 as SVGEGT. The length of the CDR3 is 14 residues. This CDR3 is CASSLLGYTDTQYF. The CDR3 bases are TGTGCCAGCAGCCTCCTTGGATACACAGATACGCAGTATTTT.

This chain's CDR3 is CASSAIEGEQYF. The CDR3 DNA reads TGTGCCAGCAGCGCAATCGAGGGGGAGCAGTACTTC. The rearrangement uses TRBV7-6 and TRBJ2-7; D may correspond to TRBD1 or TRBD2 (5 bases each). The CDR3 runs to 12 residues. V was clipped by 5 bases and J by 7 bases, with 12 bases between them. The germline gives CDR1 SGHVS, CDR2 FNYEAQ.

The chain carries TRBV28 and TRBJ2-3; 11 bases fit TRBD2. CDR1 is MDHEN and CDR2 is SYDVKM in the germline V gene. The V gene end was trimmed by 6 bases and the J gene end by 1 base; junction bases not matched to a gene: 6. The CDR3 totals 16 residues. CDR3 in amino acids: CASRTVTSGGTDTQYF. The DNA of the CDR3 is TGTGCCAGCAGGACCGTGACTAGCGGGGGCACAGATACGCAGTATTTT. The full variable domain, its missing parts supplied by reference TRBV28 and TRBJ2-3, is DVKVTQSSRYLVKRTGEKVFLECVQDMDHENMFWYRQDPGLGLRLIYFSYDVKMKEKGDIPEGYSVSREKKERFSLILESASTNQTSMYLCASRTVTSGGTDTQYFGPGTRLTVL.

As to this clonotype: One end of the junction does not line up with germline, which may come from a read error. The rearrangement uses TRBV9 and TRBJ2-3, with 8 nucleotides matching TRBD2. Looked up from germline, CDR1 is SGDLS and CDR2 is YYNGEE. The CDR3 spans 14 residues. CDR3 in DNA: TGCGCCAGCAGCGTCGGACTAGCCACGGATACGCAGTATTTT. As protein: CASSVGLATDTQYF.

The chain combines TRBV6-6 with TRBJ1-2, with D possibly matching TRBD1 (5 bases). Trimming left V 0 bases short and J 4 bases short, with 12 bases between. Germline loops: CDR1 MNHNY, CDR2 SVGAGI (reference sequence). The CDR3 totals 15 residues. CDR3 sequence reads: CASSYSQGLSYGYTF. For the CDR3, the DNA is TGTGCCAGCAGTTACTCCCAGGGACTTAGCTATGGCTACACCTTC.

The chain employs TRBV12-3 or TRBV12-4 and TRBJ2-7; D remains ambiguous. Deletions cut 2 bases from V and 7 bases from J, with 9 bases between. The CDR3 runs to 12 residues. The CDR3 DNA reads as TGTGCCAGCAGTTTATCCCGTCCGGAGCAGTACTTC. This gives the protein CASSLSRPEQYF.

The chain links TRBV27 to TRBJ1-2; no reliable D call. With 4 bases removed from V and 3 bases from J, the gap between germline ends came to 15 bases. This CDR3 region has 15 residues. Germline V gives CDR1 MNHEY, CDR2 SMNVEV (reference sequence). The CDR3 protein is CASSSAGISHYGYTF. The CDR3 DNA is TGTGCCAGCAGTTCAGCGGGCATCTCCCACTATGGCTACACCTTC.

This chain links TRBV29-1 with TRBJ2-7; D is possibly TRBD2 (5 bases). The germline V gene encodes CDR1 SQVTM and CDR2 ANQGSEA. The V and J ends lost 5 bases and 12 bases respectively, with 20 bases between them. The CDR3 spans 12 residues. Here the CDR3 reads CSVNPQSGGRYF. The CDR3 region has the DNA TGCAGCGTTAACCCCCAGTCGGGCGGGCGGTACTTC.

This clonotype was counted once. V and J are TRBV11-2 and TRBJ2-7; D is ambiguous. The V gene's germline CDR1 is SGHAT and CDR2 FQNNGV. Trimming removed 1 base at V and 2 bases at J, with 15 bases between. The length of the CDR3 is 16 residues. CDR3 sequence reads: CASSLAVTSDTYEQYF. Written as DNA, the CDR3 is TGTGCCAGCAGCTTAGCTGTGACAAGTGACACCTACGAGCAGTACTTC. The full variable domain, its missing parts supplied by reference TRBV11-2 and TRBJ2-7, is EAGVAQSPRYKIIEKRQSVAFWCNPISGHATLYWYQQILGQGPKLLIQFQNNGVVDDSQLPKDRFSAERLKGVDSTLKIQPAKLEDSAVYLCASSLAVTSDTYEQYFGPGTRLTVT.

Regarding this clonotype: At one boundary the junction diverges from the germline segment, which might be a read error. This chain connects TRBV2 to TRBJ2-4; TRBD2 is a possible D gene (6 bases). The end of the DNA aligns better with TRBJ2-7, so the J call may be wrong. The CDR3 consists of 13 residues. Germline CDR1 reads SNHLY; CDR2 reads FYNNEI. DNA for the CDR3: TGTGCCAGGAGTGCGGGGTGGGGCGACGAGCAGTACTTC. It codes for CARSAGWGDEQYF.

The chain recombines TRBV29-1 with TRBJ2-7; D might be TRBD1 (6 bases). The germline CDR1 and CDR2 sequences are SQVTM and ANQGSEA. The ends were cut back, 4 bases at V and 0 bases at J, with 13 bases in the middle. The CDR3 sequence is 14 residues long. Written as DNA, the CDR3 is TGCAGCGTTGCTAGGACAGCGAGCTCCTACGAGCAGTACTTC. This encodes CSVARTASSYEQYF.

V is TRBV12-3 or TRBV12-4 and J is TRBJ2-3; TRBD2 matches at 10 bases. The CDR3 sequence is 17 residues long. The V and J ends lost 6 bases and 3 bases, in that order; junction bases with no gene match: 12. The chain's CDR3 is CASSPFGAGGPTDTQYF. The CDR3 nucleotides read TGTGCCAGCAGCCCGTTCGGAGCGGGAGGGCCAACAGATACGCAGTATTTT.

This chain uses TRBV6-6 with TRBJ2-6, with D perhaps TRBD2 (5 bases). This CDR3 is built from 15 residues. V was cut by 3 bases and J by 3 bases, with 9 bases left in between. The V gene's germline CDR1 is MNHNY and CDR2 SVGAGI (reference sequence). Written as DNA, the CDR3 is TGTGCCAGCAGTTATTTGGGAGATGGGGCCAACGTCCTGACTTTC. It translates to CASSYLGDGANVLTF.

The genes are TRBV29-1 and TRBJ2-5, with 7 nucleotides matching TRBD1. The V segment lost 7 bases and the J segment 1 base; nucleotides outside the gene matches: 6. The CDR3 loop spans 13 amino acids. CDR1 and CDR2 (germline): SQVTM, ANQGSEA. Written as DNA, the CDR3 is TGCAGCGGTGAGGGGACAGCCCAAGAGACCCAGTACTTC. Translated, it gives CSGEGTAQETQYF.

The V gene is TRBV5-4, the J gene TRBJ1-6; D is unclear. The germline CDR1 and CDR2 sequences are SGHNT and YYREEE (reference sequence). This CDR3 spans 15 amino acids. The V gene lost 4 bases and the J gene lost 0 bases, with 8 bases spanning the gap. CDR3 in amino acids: CASSPERSYNSPLHF. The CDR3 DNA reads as TGTGCCAGCAGCCCTGAACGCTCCTATAATTCACCCCTCCACTTT.

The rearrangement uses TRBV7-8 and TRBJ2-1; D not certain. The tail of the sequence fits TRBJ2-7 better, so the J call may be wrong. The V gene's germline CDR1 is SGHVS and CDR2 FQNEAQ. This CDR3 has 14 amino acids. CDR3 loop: CASSLGNSYNEQYF. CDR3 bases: TGTGCCAGCAGCTTGGGGAACTCCTACAATGAGCAGTACTTC.

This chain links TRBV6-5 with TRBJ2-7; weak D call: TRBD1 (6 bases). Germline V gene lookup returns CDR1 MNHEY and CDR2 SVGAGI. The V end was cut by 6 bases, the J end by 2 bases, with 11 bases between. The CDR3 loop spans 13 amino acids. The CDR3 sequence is CASREQGTYEQYF. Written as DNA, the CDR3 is TGTGCCAGCAGAGAACAGGGAACCTACGAGCAGTACTTC.

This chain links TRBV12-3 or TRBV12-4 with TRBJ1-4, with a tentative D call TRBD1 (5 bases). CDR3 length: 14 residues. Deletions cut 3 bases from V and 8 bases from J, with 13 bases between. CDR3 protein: CASSFTGLREKLFF. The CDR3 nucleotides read TGTGCCAGCAGTTTTACGGGGCTTCGGGAAAAACTGTTTTTT.

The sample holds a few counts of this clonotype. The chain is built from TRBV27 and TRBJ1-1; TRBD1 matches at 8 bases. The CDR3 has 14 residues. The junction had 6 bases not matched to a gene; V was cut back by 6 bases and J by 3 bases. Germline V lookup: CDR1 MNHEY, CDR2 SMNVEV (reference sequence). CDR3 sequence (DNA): TGTGCCAGCAGGCTAACAGGGGGAGACACTGAAGCTTTCTTT. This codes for CASRLTGGDTEAFF.

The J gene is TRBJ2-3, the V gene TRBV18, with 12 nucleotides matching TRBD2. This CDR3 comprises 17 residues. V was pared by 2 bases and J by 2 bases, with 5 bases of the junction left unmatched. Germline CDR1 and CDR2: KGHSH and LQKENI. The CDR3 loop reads CASSPRTSGAYTDTQYF. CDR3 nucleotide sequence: TGTGCCAGCTCACCAAGGACTAGCGGGGCCTACACAGATACGCAGTATTTT.

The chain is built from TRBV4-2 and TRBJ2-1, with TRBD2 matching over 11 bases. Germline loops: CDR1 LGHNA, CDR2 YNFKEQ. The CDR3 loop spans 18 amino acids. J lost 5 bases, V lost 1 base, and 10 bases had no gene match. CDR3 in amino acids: CASSQAGTSGRVDNEQFF. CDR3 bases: TGTGCCAGCAGCCAAGCCGGGACTAGCGGTAGAGTAGACAATGAGCAGTTCTTC.

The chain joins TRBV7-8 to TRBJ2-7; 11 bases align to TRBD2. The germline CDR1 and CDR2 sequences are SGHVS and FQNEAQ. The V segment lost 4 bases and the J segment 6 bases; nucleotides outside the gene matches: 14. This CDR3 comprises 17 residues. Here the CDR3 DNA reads TGTGCCAGCAGCTCCATCCTTAGACTAGCGGGACATCTCGAGCAGTACTTC. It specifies CASSSILRLAGHLEQYF.

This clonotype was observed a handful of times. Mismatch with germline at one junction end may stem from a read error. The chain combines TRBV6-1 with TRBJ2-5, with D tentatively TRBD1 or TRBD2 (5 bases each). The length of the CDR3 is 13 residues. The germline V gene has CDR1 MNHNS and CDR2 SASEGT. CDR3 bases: TGTGCCAGCAGCCGGGACGCCCAAAAGACCCAGTACTTC. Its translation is CASSRDAQKTQYF.

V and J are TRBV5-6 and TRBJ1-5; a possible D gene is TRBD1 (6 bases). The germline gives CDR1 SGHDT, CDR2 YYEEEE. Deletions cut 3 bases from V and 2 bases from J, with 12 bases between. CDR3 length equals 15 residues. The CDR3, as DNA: TGTGCCAGCAGCTGGGGGGCGCAAGGCAATCAGCCCCAGCATTTT. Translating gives CASSWGAQGNQPQHF.

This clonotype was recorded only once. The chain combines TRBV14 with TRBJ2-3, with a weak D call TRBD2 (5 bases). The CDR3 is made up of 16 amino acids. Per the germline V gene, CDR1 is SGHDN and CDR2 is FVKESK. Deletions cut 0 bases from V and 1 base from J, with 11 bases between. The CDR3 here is CASSQEKRAGTDTQYF. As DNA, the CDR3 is TGTGCCAGCAGCCAAGAGAAGAGGGCCGGCACAGATACGCAGTATTTT.

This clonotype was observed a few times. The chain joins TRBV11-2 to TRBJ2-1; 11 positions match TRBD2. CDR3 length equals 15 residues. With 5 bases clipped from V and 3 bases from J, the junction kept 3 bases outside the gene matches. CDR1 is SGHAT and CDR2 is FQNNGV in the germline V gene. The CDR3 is CASSRTSGFYNEQFF. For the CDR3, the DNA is TGTGCCAGCAGCAGGACTAGCGGGTTCTACAATGAGCAGTTCTTC.

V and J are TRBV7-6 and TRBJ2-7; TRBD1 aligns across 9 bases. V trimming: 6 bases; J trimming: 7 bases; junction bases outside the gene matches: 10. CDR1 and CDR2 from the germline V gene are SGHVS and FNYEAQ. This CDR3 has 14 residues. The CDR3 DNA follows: TGTGCCAGCAGTCGGTTGACAGGGGGAAGGGAGCAGTACTTC. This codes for CASSRLTGGREQYF.